The text below deals with one TCR beta chain. The antigen is unknown. It was by 5'RACE template switching with UMIs that TCR beta cDNA was made. TCRdb derives one entry per CDR3 protein from the 5' RACE reads, leaving out DNA. This sample's table has 400,000 to 450,000 distinct CDR3 sequences. This sample was taken from a study of T cells expressing NK-cell markers. Study context: All TCR beta repertoires analysed originated from sorted CD3+CD56+NKG2C+, CD3+CD56+NKG2C- and CD3+CD56-NKG2C+ T cells. The study, taken as a whole, reports: Expanded NKG2C+ T cell clones had unclear HCMV specificity.

The CDR3 extends over 15 amino acids. The germline V gene encodes CDR1 LGHDT and CDR2 YNNKEL (reference sequence). The sample was blood T cells: a sorted CD56 or NKG2C T cell subset, CD4+ or CD8+ T cells, or bulk PBMC T cells (not recorded which). The sequence came from a woman aged 18-70 years in good health. The chain uses TRBV3-1 and TRBJ1-1; TCRdb returns TRBD1, unconfirmable since there is no DNA. CDR3 region: CASSQEYDNPPEAFF.